The rows below give T cell receptor beta chains drawn from one sample of a study of CD8 T cells in ankylosing spondylitis. TCRdb ran MiXCR on the 5' RACE reads and lists one entry per CDR3 protein. The repertoire holds 200,000 to 250,000 distinct CDR3 sequences, with approximately 7.4% as singletons. Sequenced material: blood, either unsorted or a sorted T cell fraction (not recorded which). These TCRs come from a male donor with ankylosing spondylitis. CDR3s include the opening cysteine and the closing phenylalanine or tryptophan. Part of the rows lack a size; the others show once, few, many or a class for expanded clones.

clone_size v_call cdr3_aa
many TRBV12-3/TRBV12-4 CASSSSGSSTDTQYF
- TRBV27 CASSPGTRTGVWYF
many TRBV7-6 CASSLNYGRKAYEQYF
many TRBV2 CASSEDSRTDTQYF
- TRBV6-4 CASHGGRGTEAFF
many TRBV11-2 CASSVYWGKSYEQYF
many TRBV2 CASSGNPGLAEAKNIQYF
many TRBV4-3 CASSQEDLADTQYF
few TRBV7-9 CASFRTSTEAFF
- TRBV11-2 CASSLTLAAVYNEQFF
- TRBV7-9 CASSPGTSGSDWNEQFF
many TRBV7-2 CASSPHYNEQFF
many TRBV5-1 CASSFVQGTEAFF
few TRBV9 CASSVARDRGSGANVLTF
few TRBV5-6 CASSLEYSYGYTF
many TRBV7-2 CASRSPGQGMGEQYF
few TRBV25-1 CASSVDNSNQPQHF
many TRBV29-1 CSVEYWGTQYF
many TRBV29-1 CSVAFDSANTGELFF
few TRBV9 CASKNSTSTGELFF
- TRBV28 CASGPNAPGGHGYTF
many TRBV5-1 CASSLKGREQYF
many TRBV24-1 CATSDMREDEQFF
- TRBV30 CAWTEGFQETQYF
many TRBV28 CATARRAGINEQYF
- TRBV6-6 CASRSGSEQYF
- TRBV7-2 CASSLGLGGVLDTQYF
many TRBV5-6 CASSLPIRMGAYNEQFF
many TRBV10-2 CASSEVMRQGARMETQYF
many TRBV6-2/TRBV6-3 CASSYYGEHYGYTF
- TRBV29-1 CSVEAANLGRGTSAEAFF
- TRBV15 CATSEYGDNEQFF
many TRBV25-1 CASSEERFSEQYF
few TRBV4-3 CASSQDIRKGLFYEQYF
many TRBV6-2/TRBV6-3 CASSYGSGSEAFF
few TRBV5-4 CASSLESGGNYEQYF
many TRBV27 CASSFLLNSPLHF
many TRBV4-3 CASSQDRPIYNEQFF
many TRBV10-1 CASSESRTGPLGTF
many TRBV7-2 CASSLVGGFGDNEQFF
few TRBV12-3/TRBV12-4 CASRPTSGRWTGELFF
many TRBV5-1 CASRATDLSGNTIYF
many TRBV5-8 CASSQDITYEQYF
many TRBV27 CASSPDRGTNTGELFF
many TRBV7-9 CASSLVMPSLDEQYF
many TRBV7-9 CATAPGTVYGYTF
few TRBV20-1 CSARGQRFYEQYF
many TRBV5-8 CASSLGPREAGNEQFF
many TRBV29-1 CSASGDSSYEQYF
many TRBV5-5 CASSTPGQGKNIQYF
few TRBV6-1 CASSEWTSGSLGEQYF
many TRBV5-1 CASSFTGDEAFF
- TRBV20-1 CSATRDRGYMNTEAFF
few TRBV4-2 CASSQDSGARIRGYTF
many TRBV6-1 CASSLAPDGTGELFF
- TRBV6-2/TRBV6-3 CASRLTPNTEAFF
many TRBV5-1 CASSLARVDEQYF